This T cell receptor beta chain stems from a study of blood T cell repertoires in COVID-19. This table comes from immunoSEQ multiplex PCR, and its TCRdb copy is limited to in-frame clones, with some not included. Of about 84,000 clones listed, about 80% are singletons. The CDR3 loop spans 13 amino acids. Trimming cost V 8 bases and J 0 bases; bases outside gene matches: 4. CDR1 and CDR2 from the germline V gene are SQVTM and ANQGSEA. Sequenced: peripheral blood. The rearrangement joins TRBV29-1 to TRBJ2-3; TRBD2 aligns across 8 bases. This TCR was recovered from a man aged 50-59 years with active or convalescent COVID-19. CDR3 DNA: TGCAGCCCGGGGGGGGGTAGCACAGATACGCAGTATTTT. Its translation is CSPGGGSTDTQYF.